Below, 18 T cell receptor delta chains from the same sample are listed, as sequenced in a study of γδ T cells in repeated Plasmodium falciparum infection. TCRdb fed the multiplex PCR reads to CATT. The repertoire holds about 89,000 delta-chain clones, around 1.4% seen once, with roughly 9.5% in the top ten. Gammadelta T cells were flow-sorted from PBMC into Vgamma9/Vdelta2+ and Vdelta2-negative populations for bulk analysis. The material sequenced was gamma-delta T cells from blood. The receptors come from a pool of human donors (malaria-infected and uninfected, not separated).

This clone was detected ten times or more. V gene TRDV1 combines with J gene TRDJ1; 10 positions agree with TRDD3. V shed 9 bases and J 0 bases; nucleotides not matched to a gene: 16. Germline CDR1 reads TSWWSYY; CDR2 reads QGS. The CDR3 spans 18 residues. The CDR3 region has the DNA TGTGCTCTCTGCTTCCTGCAACTTACTGGGGGATACACCGATAAACTCATCTTT. Its protein is CALCFLQLTGGYTDKLIF.

For this clone: For this DNA, TCRdb reports the protein of a much larger clone, which diverges at residue 17, most likely from a read error; the protein presented here is translated directly from the DNA. The chain combines TRDV2 with TRDJ1, with TRDD3 matching 11 bases. TCRdb offers no J gene call, so here the DNA was matched to germline to obtain one. The CDR3 has 21 amino acids. J was trimmed by 6 bases and V by 0 bases; bases with no gene match: 23. Germline V gene sequence: CDR1 GEAIGNYY, CDR2 EKD. CDR3: CACDTVKASPGGYKETNKLIF. CDR3 sequence (DNA): TGTGCCTGTGACACCGTGAAGGCTAGTCCTGGGGGATACAAAGAAACCAATAAACTCATCTTT.

This clone was seen a handful of times. TCRdb has a much larger clone's protein, which differs at residue 19 from the translation of this DNA, likely because of a read error; what is shown is the protein translated from the DNA. The J segment was not called; the V segment is TRDV2; TRDD3 is the table's D call and was not checked against the DNA. The CDR3 is 21 residues long. Per the germline V gene, CDR1 is GEAIGNYY and CDR2 is EKD. In nucleotides, the CDR3 is TGTGCCTGTGACAAAGTAGCTCCCGGGGGATCTAGCTCCTGGGACACCCGACAGACGTTTTTC. As protein: CACDKVAPGGSSSWDTRQTFF.

Notes on this clone: The junction departs from germline at one end; a sequencing error may be responsible. The chain recombines TRDV2 with TRDJ1; possible D gene TRDD3, 5 bases. No J segment appears in TCRdb, so it was assigned here by matching the sequence to germline. Per the germline V gene, CDR1 is GEAIGNYY and CDR2 is EKD. CDR3 length: 13 residues. DNA for the CDR3: TGTGCCCGTGACCGCGTGATGGGGAGTAAACTCATCTTT. This sequence encodes CARDRVMGSKLIF.

This clone occurred many times. The CDR3 DNA reads as TGTGCTCTTGGTTTCCTAACGCACTGGGGCCTTGAAGGGTACACCGATAAACTCATCTTT. Amino acids: CALGFLTHWGLEGYTDKLIF. The chain uses TRDV1 and TRDJ1, with a tentative D call TRDD3 (7 bases). The germline V gene encodes CDR1 TSWWSYY and CDR2 QGS. This CDR3 spans 20 amino acids. The germline V and J ends were trimmed by 6 bases and 0 bases, with 29 bases remaining between them.

This clone was detected only a few times. The TCRdb protein comes from a much larger clone and disagrees with this DNA's translation at residue 12, likely due to a read error; the protein given here is derived from the DNA. The chain links TRDV1 to TRDJ2, with TRDD3 identical over 7 bases. Looked up from germline, CDR1 is TSWWSYY and CDR2 is QGS. The CDR3 extends over 22 amino acids. The V and J ends lost 1 base and 4 bases, in that order; junction bases with no gene match: 24. The CDR3 sequence: CALGERLKLRTEGYCPTAQLFF. Written as DNA, the CDR3 is TGTGCTCTTGGGGAACGGCTTAAACTCCGTACTGAGGGATACTGCCCGACAGCACAACTCTTCTTT.

Comment on this clone: The protein held in TCRdb is that of a much larger clone and does not match this DNA's translation at residue 5, likely because of a read error; the protein shown is translated from the DNA. This rearrangement joins TRDV2 to TRDJ1, with D possibly matching TRDD3 (6 bases). Trimming stripped 3 bases from V and 0 bases from J, with 22 bases between. The CDR3 spans 18 residues. Germline-derived CDR1 and CDR2 are GEAIGNYY and EKD. This CDR3 reads CACDSVYRGGRDTDKLIF. The CDR3 DNA reads as TGTGCCTGTGACTCCGTTTACCGTGGGGGGAGAGACACCGATAAACTCATCTTT.

A word on this clone: Given a far larger clone just one base away, this is likely a sequencing read error. Distinct nucleotide sequences in the sample also encode this CDR3. CDR3 amino acids: CACDTVGVTLYTDKLIF. The DNA of the CDR3 is TGTGCCTGTGACACCGTGGGGGTAACTCTGTACACCGATAAACTCATCTTT. The genes are TRDV2 and TRDJ1, with D tentatively TRDD3 (6 bases). Since TCRdb gives no J gene, matching the DNA to germline was used here to assign it. Trimming left V 0 bases short and J 0 bases short, with 16 bases between. Germline V gene lookup returns CDR1 GEAIGNYY and CDR2 EKD. CDR3 length: 17 residues.

Points on this clone: The protein held in TCRdb is that of a much larger clone and does not match this DNA's translation at residue 9, likely because of a read error; the protein shown is translated from the DNA. The chain links TRDV2 to TRDJ1; 7 bases line up with TRDD3. The CDR3 has 19 residues. Germline CDR1 is GEAIGNYY and CDR2 is EKD. Trimming removed 3 bases from V and 1 base from J; junction bases left unmatched: 19. CDR3 in DNA: TGTGCCTGTGACCCCGTTGGACTGGAGGATACGCAAGTCACCGATAAACTCATCTTT. As protein: CACDPVGLEDTQVTDKLIF.

Note on this clone: The protein that TCRdb holds for this DNA derives from a much larger clone and differs from the translated DNA at residue 11, which likely indicates a read error; the protein shown here is translated from the DNA. The rearrangement links TRDV1 to TRDJ4; D could derive from TRDD1 or TRDD3 (5 bases each). Trimming stripped 0 bases from V and 3 bases from J, with 38 bases between. The germline V gene has CDR1 TSWWSYY and CDR2 QGS. This CDR3 region has 23 residues. Here the CDR3 reads CALGELISSPTYEIWDLTGPLIF. The CDR3 nucleotides read TGTGCTCTTGGGGAACTAATTAGTAGCCCAACATACGAAATCTGGGATTTGACGGGACCCCTGATCTTT.

As regards this clone: The translation of this DNA and the TCRdb protein of a much larger clone differ at residue 14, probably owing to a read error; the protein shown here is translated from the DNA. This chain connects TRDV1 to TRDJ1; 11 nucleotides match TRDD3. TCRdb leaves out the J gene; it was filled in here by matching the DNA to germline. Germline V gene lookup returns CDR1 TSWWSYY and CDR2 QGS. V was clipped by 2 bases and J by 3 bases; unmatched bases: 14. The CDR3 has 19 amino acids. CDR3 nucleotide sequence: TGTGCTCTTGGGGAAACCCTGCCTGGGGGATACCGATACGCCGATAAACTCATCTTT. This sequence encodes CALGETLPGGYRYADKLIF.

This clone was seen only a few times. This probably arose from a read error, given a far larger clone one base away. Additional DNA sequences in this sample encode the identical CDR3. The chain carries TRDV1 and TRDJ1; D is possibly TRDD2 (8 bases). The J gene, left out of TCRdb, was set here by checking the DNA against germline. This CDR3 comprises 19 residues. Germline CDR1 and CDR2: TSWWSYY and QGS. The CDR3: CALGELGLASYWGSRKLIF. CDR3 DNA: TGTGCCCTTGGGGAACTAGGGTTGGCTTCCTACTGGGGATCCCGTAAACTCATCTTT.

Comments on this clone: This likely traces to a read error, being one base from a far larger clone. The J gene has no call, while the V gene is TRDV2; the D call of TRDD3 is as the table states it, not checked on the DNA. Germline V gene sequence: CDR1 GEAIGNYY, CDR2 EKD. The CDR3 runs 18 residues. CDR3 in DNA: TGTGCCTGTGACATTGTTGGTGGGGGCCCAGGAGTGAGCGATAAGCTCATCTTT. This translates into CACDIVGGGPGVSDKLIF.

To note about this clone: TCRdb assigns this DNA the protein of a much larger clone, which departs from its translation at residue 20; this likely reflects a read error, and the protein shown comes from translating the DNA. The chain combines TRDV2 with TRDJ1; TRDD2 matches 8 bases. This CDR3 comprises 21 residues. Germline V CDR1 and CDR2: GEAIGNYY, EKD. CDR3 sequence reads: CACDKLPTTGVPRDKDDKLTF. Written as DNA, the CDR3 is TGTGCCTGTGACAAGCTTCCTACGACGGGGGTCCCCCGCGATAAAGACGATAAACTCACCTTT.

In the case of this clone: One end of the junction varies from germline; a read error may be responsible. The rearrangement uses TRDV1 and TRDJ1, with a weak D call TRDD2 (5 bases). TCRdb offers no J gene call, so here the DNA was matched to germline to obtain one. This CDR3 contains 18 residues. Germline CDR1 is TSWWSYY and CDR2 is QGS. CDR3 in amino acids: CALGELGLPSFYTNKLIF. The CDR3, as DNA: TGTGCTCTTGGGGAACTAGGGCTTCCCTCCTTCTACACCAATAAACTCATCTTT.

As for this clone: TCRdb pairs this DNA with a much larger clone's protein that differs at residue 7, likely a read error; the protein shown was translated from the DNA. Written as DNA, the CDR3 is TGTGCTCTCGATGGGGGACACGCGTTGCGGGATAAACTCATCTTT. Translating gives CALDGGHALRDKLIF. The V and J genes are TRDV1 and TRDJ1; 7 bases align to TRDD3. The CDR3 contains 15 residues. The germline gives CDR1 TSWWSYY, CDR2 QGS. J was trimmed by 5 bases and V by 9 bases; bases with no gene match: 15.

In the case of this clone: TCRdb's listed protein matches a much larger clone and diverges from this DNA's translation at residue 11, likely through a read error; the protein shown comes from the DNA. V is TRDV2 and J is TRDJ3; 8 bases align to TRDD3. Since TCRdb gives no J gene, matching the DNA to germline was used here to assign it. In germline, CDR1 is GEAIGNYY, CDR2 EKD. The V segment lost 1 base and the J segment 0 bases; nucleotides outside the gene matches: 10. The CDR3 sequence is 20 residues long. CDR3: CACDTLGDFTPSWDTRQMFF. The CDR3 DNA sequence: TGTGCCTGTGACACTCTGGGGGACTTCACCCCCTCCTGGGACACCCGACAGATGTTTTTC.

This clone has more than one count but fewer than ten. The genes are TRDV1 and TRDJ2; D remains ambiguous. No J gene was available from TCRdb, and it was assigned here by a germline match of the DNA. Germline V gene sequence: CDR1 TSWWSYY, CDR2 QGS. Trimming stripped 6 bases from V and 4 bases from J, with 9 bases between. CDR3 length: 13 amino acids. The CDR3 sequence: CALGNPQTAQLFF. The CDR3 nucleotides are TGTGCTCTTGGAAACCCCCAGACAGCACAACTCTTCTTT.